The rows below give T cell receptor beta chains drawn from one sample of a study of cytomegalovirus exposure and HLA in healthy donors. This table comes from immunoSEQ multiplex PCR, and its TCRdb copy is limited to in-frame clones, with some not included. The sample includes 100,000 to 150,000 clones, 76% seen only once; the top ten take about 2%. The sequenced sample consisted of PBMCs. The receptors were sampled from a man in his fifties or sixties in good health and CMV-seronegative. CDR3s include the opening cysteine and the closing phenylalanine or tryptophan. The D gene is left open where the match is weak. Rows give clone size only sometimes, using once, few, many, or a class for an expanded clone.

d_call,clone_size,j_call,v_call,cdr3_nt,cdr3_aa
NA,once,TRBJ2-2,TRBV9,TGTGCCAGCAGCGTAGGACCCCGCGGGAACACCGGGGAGCTGTTTTTT,CASSVGPRGNTGELFF
TRBD2,few,TRBJ2-3,TRBV28,TGTGCCAGCAGCCCGGGGGGGCGCACAGATACGCAGTATTTT,CASSPGGRTDTQYF
TRBD1,NA,TRBJ2-5,TRBV15,TGTGCCACCAGCAGGGATCCCTCATACACAGGGGTAGAGACCCAGTACTTC,CATSRDPSYTGVETQYF
TRBD1,NA,TRBJ1-3,TRBV19,TGTGCCAGTAGTATTGGGAGGAACAGGGGCTCTGGAAACACCATATATTTT,CASSIGRNRGSGNTIYF
TRBD2,NA,TRBJ2-3,TRBV4-3,TGCGCCAGCAGCCAAGAGTCAGCGGGAACTAGCACAGATACGCAGTATTTT,CASSQESAGTSTDTQYF
NA,once,TRBJ2-7,TRBV19,TGTGCCAGTAGTTATTACAACTCCTACGAGCAGTACTTC,CASSYYNSYEQYF
NA,NA,TRBJ2-1,TRBV9,TGTGCCAGCAGCGTAATCGGGGGGCCTCCGCAGTTCTTC,CASSVIGGPPQFF
NA,NA,TRBJ1-3,TRBV4-1,TGCGCCAGCAGCCTATCGAGACAACTGGATGGAAACACCATATATTTT,CASSLSRQLDGNTIYF
NA,NA,TRBJ2-4,TRBV11-1,TGTGCCAGCAGCTTGAACAGGGGACTCCTGAAAAACATTCAGTACTTC,CASSLNRGLLKNIQYF
NA,few,TRBJ1-1,TRBV10-3,TGTGCCATCAGTGACCCAGGGAAGAACACTGAAGCTTTCTTT,CAISDPGKNTEAFF
TRBD1,NA,TRBJ2-5,TRBV2,TGTGCCAGCAGTATGACAGGGGACCAAGAGACCCAGTACTTC,CASSMTGDQETQYF
NA,NA,TRBJ2-7,TRBV5-6,TGTGCCAGCAGCTTTCCTTTTGACAGAATAGAGCAGTACTTC,CASSFPFDRIEQYF
TRBD2,few,TRBJ2-3,TRBV5-1,TGCGCCAGCAGCCATAGCGGGGCTACCACAGATACGCAGTATTTT,CASSHSGATTDTQYF
NA,NA,TRBJ2-5,TRBV7-2,TGTGCCAGCAGCTTAGATCGGGTTAGGGAGACCCAGTACTTC,CASSLDRVRETQYF
NA,NA,TRBJ1-2,TRBV5-1,TGCGCCAGCAGCGCCCCCGCGGGTAATGGTGGCTACACCTTC,CASSAPAGNGGYTF
TRBD1,NA,TRBJ2-6,TRBV2,TGTGCCAGGTTGTCGGGACAGAGAAGCTCTGGGGCCAACGTCCTGACTTTC,CARLSGQRSSGANVLTF
TRBD2,once,TRBJ2-1,TRBV6-5,TGTGCCAGCAGTCGGACTAGCGGGTGGAATGAGCAGTTCTTC,CASSRTSGWNEQFF
NA,NA,TRBJ2-3,TRBV29-1,TGCAGCGTTGAGGACGGGGGGCTCCCGGGGGGTCCAGATACGCAGTATTTT,CSVEDGGLPGGPDTQYF
TRBD2,NA,TRBJ2-7,TRBV5-1,TGCGCCAGCAGCGCGGGACTAGCGGGAGAGGGTTACGGGTACGAGCAGTACTTC,CASSAGLAGEGYGYEQYF
NA,once,TRBJ1-2,TRBV5-1,TGCGCCAGCAGCTTCGGAGGGGACGCCTATGGCTACACCTTC,CASSFGGDAYGYTF
NA,NA,TRBJ1-2,TRBV15,TGTGCCACCAGCAGTGGCCCAGGAGGAGCTAACTATGGCTACACCTTC,CATSSGPGGANYGYTF
TRBD2,NA,TRBJ2-2,TRBV6-1,TGTGCCAGCAGACTAGCGGGGGGGCCCGGGGAGCTGTTTTTT,CASRLAGGPGELFF
NA,NA,TRBJ1-6,TRBV21-1,TGTGCCAGCAGCACAGCACAAGGACTGAATTCACCCCTCCACTTT,CASSTAQGLNSPLHF
TRBD1,NA,TRBJ2-7,TRBV19,TGTGCCAGTGGTCGGCAAGGGGACAGGGGCTACGAGCAGTACTTC,CASGRQGDRGYEQYF